Listed here are 26 T cell receptor beta chains from one sample, sequenced in a study of naive and memory T cell subsets. The SP2 primer and nested alpha and beta constant region primers amplified ligated cDNA in four rounds. TCRdb fed the 5' RACE reads into MiXCR, producing one record per CDR3 protein. The sample carries 56,000 or so distinct CDR3 sequences, under 10% recorded once. A UMI-containing oligonucleotide was joined by 3' ligation to the TCR cDNA template. All receptors derive from a female donor in good health.

This clonotype showed up just a few times. The V gene is TRBV6-5, the J gene TRBJ2-2; 7 bases align to TRBD1. The CDR3 has 14 amino acids. Germline V gene lookup returns CDR1 MNHEY and CDR2 SVGAGI. Trimming cost V 8 bases and J 4 bases; bases outside gene matches: 7. The chain's CDR3 is CASRRDSVTGELFF. CDR3 in DNA: TGTGCCAGCCGTCGGGACAGTGTCACCGGGGAGCTGTTTTTT.

There are many counts of this clonotype. The V gene is TRBV6-2 or TRBV6-3, the J gene TRBJ1-5; D ambiguous. Germline CDR1 reads MNHEY; CDR2 reads SVGEGT. Trimming took 0 bases from V and 5 from J, leaving 8 bases between them. This CDR3 region has 14 residues. CDR3 region: CASSYSVGDQPQHF. The CDR3 nucleotides read TGTGCCAGCAGTTACTCTGTCGGGGATCAGCCCCAGCATTTT.

The rearrangement joins TRBV7-8 to TRBJ2-3, with 13 bases aligning to TRBD2. There are 19 residues in the CDR3. V trimming: 5 bases; J trimming: 0 bases; junction bases outside the gene matches: 11. Germline V gene data show CDR1 as SGHVS and CDR2 as FQNEAQ. This CDR3 is CASSPGLAGATTSTDTQYF. The CDR3 region has the DNA TGTGCCAGCAGCCCCGGACTAGCGGGGGCCACAACTAGCACAGATACGCAGTATTTT.

This clonotype was picked up a small number of times. The chain joins TRBV3-1 to TRBJ2-3; 7 bases fit TRBD2. Germline V CDR1 and CDR2: LGHDT, YNNKEL (reference sequence). The CDR3 contains 14 residues. V dropped 3 bases and J dropped 2; count of bases not matched to a gene: 2. CDR3: CASSQGLLTDTQYF. CDR3 nucleotide sequence: TGTGCCAGCAGCCAGGGACTACTCACAGATACGCAGTATTTT.

This clonotype was found a few times. The chain is built from TRBV3-1 and TRBJ2-7; no clear D. Germline loops: CDR1 LGHDT, CDR2 YNNKEL (reference sequence). CDR3 length equals 12 residues. Trimming took off 1 base at V and 6 bases at J, with 7 bases between the two ends. CDR3 region: CASSQGPAEQYF. The CDR3 nucleotides read TGTGCCAGCAGCCAAGGGCCAGCCGAGCAGTACTTC.

This clonotype was counted ten times or more. The genes are TRBV20-1 and TRBJ1-2, with 9 bases fitting TRBD1. The CDR3 consists of 15 residues. V gave up 1 base and J gave up 5 bases; unmatched junction bases: 8. Germline CDR1 is DFQATT and CDR2 is SNEGSKA (reference sequence). For the CDR3, the DNA is TGCAGTGCTAGAGCGTTGGACAGGGGCTTATATGGCTACACCTTC. This encodes CSARALDRGLYGYTF.

This clonotype has only a few counts. V is TRBV5-1 and J is TRBJ2-1; D might be TRBD2 (6 bases). V lost 4 bases and J 9 bases, leaving 14 bases between the germline ends. The CDR3 covers 13 residues. Germline-derived CDR1 and CDR2 are SGHRS and YFSETQ. As DNA, the CDR3 is TGCGCCAGCAGCCCGGGGGACGGGGGTGAGCAGTTCTTC. This codes for CASSPGDGGEQFF.

This clonotype was observed many times. The genes are TRBV7-2 and TRBJ1-4, with 8 positions matching TRBD1. There are 15 residues in the CDR3. The germline gives CDR1 SGHTA, CDR2 FQGNSA. J was trimmed by 7 bases and V by 5 bases; bases with no gene match: 9. This CDR3 is CASSPETGAVEKLFF. CDR3 bases: TGTGCCAGCAGCCCCGAGACAGGGGCGGTTGAAAAACTGTTTTTT.

Concerning this clonotype: At one of its ends the junction is not consistent with the germline gene, which may arise from a read error. The chain employs TRBV12-3 or TRBV12-4 and TRBJ2-3; 8 bases are a match to TRBD2. The CDR3 consists of 15 residues. The CDR3 is CASSPGGRRTDMQYF. DNA for the CDR3: TGTGCCAGCAGCCCGGGGGGGCGGCGCACAGATATGCAGTATTTT.

This clonotype was counted at least ten times. The chain joins TRBV20-1 to TRBJ1-5; no firm D call. Germline V lookup: CDR1 DFQATT, CDR2 SNEGSKA (reference sequence). The length of the CDR3 is 13 residues. V was trimmed by 6 bases and J by 9 bases, leaving 18 bases between them. The DNA of the CDR3 is TGCAGTGCCCCTGAGACTTCCCGGGGGCCCCAGCATTTT. It encodes CSAPETSRGPQHF.

Ten or more counts support this clonotype. V is TRBV29-1 and J is TRBJ1-1; D remains ambiguous. The V gene's germline CDR1 is SQVTM and CDR2 ANQGSEA. This CDR3 has 17 amino acids. V lost 4 bases to trimming and J lost 6 bases, with 27 bases between them. The CDR3 is CSVAGSFVARISAEAFF. In nucleotides, the CDR3 is TGCAGCGTTGCCGGGTCGTTCGTAGCTCGAATTTCTGCTGAAGCTTTCTTT.

The gene calls are TRBV5-1 and TRBJ2-5; 11 bases map to TRBD2. CDR3 length: 16 amino acids. Trimming removed 4 bases from V and 1 base from J; junction bases left unmatched: 6. Germline V CDR1 and CDR2: SGHRS, YFSETQ. CDR3 in amino acids: CASSLTSGGLQETQYF. As DNA, the CDR3 is TGCGCCAGCAGCCTTACTAGCGGGGGCCTCCAAGAGACCCAGTACTTC.

This clonotype was recorded many times. This sequence joins TRBV20-1 and TRBJ1-1; unclear D gene. CDR3 length: 15 amino acids. CDR1 is DFQATT and CDR2 is SNEGSKA in the germline V gene (reference sequence). V was shortened by 0 bases and J by 1 base, with 12 bases between the two germline ends. In DNA form, the CDR3 reads TGCAGTGCTAGAGATTGGTCAGGAGGGAACACTGAAGCTTTCTTT. The encoded protein is CSARDWSGGNTEAFF.

This clonotype has a handful of counts. V usage is TRBV7-9 and J usage is TRBJ2-5, with unresolved D. In germline, CDR1 is SEHNR, CDR2 FQNEAQ (reference sequence). Trimming took off 3 bases at V and 1 base at J, with 6 bases between the two ends. This CDR3 has 13 amino acids. The CDR3 reads CASSLGIQETQYF. CDR3 nucleotide sequence: TGTGCCAGCAGCTTGGGGATCCAAGAGACCCAGTACTTC.

The V gene is TRBV5-1, the J gene TRBJ2-1; perhaps TRBD2 as D (7 bases). CDR1 is SGHRS and CDR2 is YFSETQ in the germline V gene. The CDR3 contains 15 residues. Between the trimmed V and J ends, which lost 1 base and 2 bases, there was a span of 10 bases. CDR3 DNA: TGCGCCAGCAGCTTGCGGGGGGCTACCTACAATGAGCAGTTCTTC. Its protein is CASSLRGATYNEQFF.

This sequence joins TRBV2 and TRBJ1-4; TRBD1 agrees at 10 bases. Germline V gene lookup returns CDR1 SNHLY and CDR2 FYNNEI. V was pared by 1 base and J by 2 bases, with 7 bases of the junction left unmatched. The CDR3 covers 18 residues. The CDR3 loop is CASSEVRGQGSTNEKLFF. As DNA, the CDR3 is TGTGCCAGCAGTGAAGTGAGGGGACAGGGGTCGACTAATGAAAAACTGTTTTTT.

This clonotype occurred many times. The genes are TRBV6-2 or TRBV6-3 and TRBJ1-1, with TRBD1 identical over 7 bases. The germline CDR1 and CDR2 sequences are MNHEY and SVGEGT. J gave up 5 bases and V 3 bases, and 6 bases lay outside the gene matches. The CDR3 covers 14 residues. This chain's CDR3 is CASSYRTGATEAFF. CDR3 nucleotide sequence: TGTGCCAGCAGTTATAGGACAGGCGCGACTGAAGCTTTCTTT.

This chain joins TRBV13 and TRBJ1-1, with 10 bases matching TRBD1. CDR3 length equals 15 residues. CDR1 and CDR2 (germline): PRHDT, FYEKMQ (reference sequence). Trimming removed 5 bases from V and 7 bases from J; junction bases left unmatched: 10. The CDR3: CASSPKIDRGHEAFF. The CDR3 nucleotides read TGTGCCAGCAGCCCTAAGATAGACAGGGGGCATGAAGCTTTCTTT.

This clonotype was counted at least ten times. The V call is TRBV20-1, the J call TRBJ1-1, with D uncertain. Germline assignment: CDR1 DFQATT and CDR2 SNEGSKA (reference sequence). The ends were cut back, 3 bases at V and 2 bases at J, with 7 bases in the middle. The CDR3 contains 12 residues. CDR3 residues: CSASGSNTEAFF. DNA for the CDR3: TGCAGTGCTAGCGGGTCAAACACTGAAGCTTTCTTT.

This clonotype has at least ten counts. J is TRBJ1-1 and V is TRBV7-2; D is ambiguous. This CDR3 spans 13 amino acids. Germline CDR1 reads SGHTA; CDR2 reads FQGNSA. V lost 8 bases, J lost 1 base, and 11 bases lay in between. The CDR3 here is CASGRVPNTEAFF. The CDR3 DNA reads TGTGCCAGCGGCCGGGTCCCGAACACTGAAGCTTTCTTT.

Many counts were recorded for this clonotype. This chain connects TRBV20-1 to TRBJ1-5; a weak D match, TRBD1 (5 bases). Looked up from germline, CDR1 is DFQATT and CDR2 is SNEGSKA (reference sequence). V lost 3 bases and J 4 bases, leaving 16 bases between the germline ends. The CDR3 is 15 residues long. The CDR3 DNA reads TGCAGTGCTAGGCTGGGACCGAGTCCGAATCAGCCCCAGCATTTT. This translates into CSARLGPSPNQPQHF.

This clonotype has ten or more counts. Written as DNA, the CDR3 is TGTGCCAGCAGTCGGGACAGGGTCACAGATACGCAGTATTTT. It codes for CASSRDRVTDTQYF. The chain carries TRBV2 and TRBJ2-3, with 9 bases fitting TRBD1. This CDR3 comprises 14 residues. Germline V gives CDR1 SNHLY, CDR2 FYNNEI. The junction had 2 bases not matched to a gene; V was cut back by 5 bases and J by 2 bases.

This clonotype was found many times. The CDR3: CASSSQGALIYEKLFF. DNA of the CDR3: TGTGCCAGCAGTTCCCAGGGGGCACTGATATATGAAAAACTGTTTTTT. V is TRBV28 and J is TRBJ1-4; 8 nucleotides agree with TRBD1. Unmatched junction bases numbered 10, after V lost 4 bases and J lost 6 bases. From germline, CDR1 is MDHEN and CDR2 SYDVKM. The CDR3 length is 16 residues. The entire variable domain, with the rest obtained from reference TRBV28 and TRBJ1-4, is as follows: DVKVTQSSRYLVKRTGEKVFLECVQDMDHENMFWYRQDPGLGLRLIYFSYDVKMKEKGDIPEGYSVSREKKERFSLILESASTNQTSMYLCASSSQGALIYEKLFFGSGTQLSVL.

This clonotype was counted many times. The chain couples TRBV7-2 to TRBJ2-7; D unresolved. V lost 0 bases, J lost 2 bases, and 5 bases lay in between. The CDR3 runs to 13 residues. Germline V gene lookup returns CDR1 SGHTA and CDR2 FQGNSA. The CDR3 sequence: CASSLAVTYEQYF. CDR3 nucleotide sequence: TGTGCCAGCAGCTTAGCGGTCACCTACGAGCAGTACTTC.

Here the CDR3 reads CASRQPGDGNTEAFF. DNA for the CDR3: TGTGCCAGCAGACAACCAGGGGATGGGAACACTGAAGCTTTCTTT. The chain links TRBV28 to TRBJ1-1; tentatively, D is TRBD1 (6 bases). The V and J ends lost 6 bases and 1 base respectively, with 15 bases between them. The CDR3 sequence is 15 residues long. Germline V gene lookup returns CDR1 MDHEN and CDR2 SYDVKM.

Worth noting for this clonotype: A much larger clone differs by one base, so this may be a read error. This chain joins TRBV7-8 and TRBJ2-3; possibly TRBD2 for D (7 bases). Germline values: CDR1 SGHVS, CDR2 FQNEAQ. The CDR3 runs 15 residues. Trimming removed 10 bases from V and 6 bases from J, with 23 bases in between. CDR3 region: CAIRKRSAGADTQYF. The CDR3 DNA follows: TGTGCCATCAGGAAGAGGTCTGCGGGGGCTGATACGCAGTATTTT.